This T cell receptor beta chain was captured in a study of cytomegalovirus exposure and HLA in healthy donors. V gave up 3 bases and J gave up 1 base; unmatched junction bases: 4. Germline lookup yields CDR1 KGHSH and CDR2 LQKENI. The CDR3 loop spans 15 amino acids. TCRdb's copy holds only in-frame clones and misses some; the assay was immunoSEQ multiplex PCR. The sample shows 200,000 to 250,000 clones, approximately 80% of them seen only once. Sample: PBMCs. The chain uses TRBV18 and TRBJ1-1; 8 bases fit TRBD1. This sequence was found in a woman aged 25 to 39 in good health and CMV-seropositive. The CDR3 here is CASSPSTGGNTEAFF. DNA of the CDR3: TGTGCCAGCTCACCTTCTACAGGGGGGAACACTGAAGCTTTCTTT.